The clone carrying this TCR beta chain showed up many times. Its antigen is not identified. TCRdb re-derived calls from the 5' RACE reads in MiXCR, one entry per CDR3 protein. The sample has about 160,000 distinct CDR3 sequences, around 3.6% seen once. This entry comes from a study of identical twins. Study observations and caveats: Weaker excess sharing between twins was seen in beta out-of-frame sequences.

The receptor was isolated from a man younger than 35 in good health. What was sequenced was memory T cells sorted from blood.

This CDR3 reads CASSFLSDGNTEAFF. The CDR3 DNA follows: TGTGCCAGCAGCTTCTTATCGGACGGGAACACTGAAGCTTTCTTT. The chain joins TRBV13 to TRBJ1-1, with D hard to call. V was trimmed by 3 bases and J by 1 base, leaving 12 bases between them. Germline loops: CDR1 PRHDT, CDR2 FYEKMQ (reference sequence). CDR3 size: 15 residues.